This T cell receptor beta chain comes out of a study of CD8+CD57+ T cells in acquired aplastic anemia. Study findings and constraints: CD8+ Simpson's diversity did not differ significantly between patients and controls. Patients shared about 30 CD8+ CDR3 sequences with controls.

From germline, CDR1 is SQVTM and CDR2 ANQGSEA. This CDR3 has 15 amino acids. With V trimmed by 6 bases and J by 5 bases, 12 bases remained unmatched. Genomic DNA, serving as template, underwent TCR beta VDJ and CDR3 profiling. TCRdb fed the reads into MiXCR, producing one record per CDR3 protein. The sample yields over 200,000 distinct CDR3 sequences, approximately 57% seen once. Details on this clonotype: Its specificity is unknown.

The clonotype originates from a human donor in good health. The sequencing sample was made of sorted CD4+, CD8+, or CD8+CD57+ T cells (not recorded which) from PBMCs. This chain uses TRBV29-1 with TRBJ2-5; 10 bases agree with TRBD2. The CDR3 coding sequence is TGCAGCGTCCGTATTCGAGCGGGAGGGCTGGAGACCCAGTACTTC. This translates into CSVRIRAGGLETQYF.